Below, one T cell receptor (beta chain) is given with its context. The CDR3 extends over 15 amino acids. CDR1 and CDR2 from the germline V gene are SGHNT and YYREEE (reference sequence). Germline trimming cut 0 bases from V and 9 bases from J; bases unmatched to any gene: 5. Around 0.45 micrograms of biopsy DNA per sample underwent TCRB immunosequencing. Produced via immunoSEQ multiplex PCR; TCRdb's table is partial and in-frame only. The sample lists approximately 4,200 clones; 69% were seen once. The data stem from a study of T cell repertoires in ileal Crohn's disease. Study context: Every patient was operated on for stricturing (approximately 60%) or penetrating (approximately 40%) complications.

The sequence derives from an adult with Crohn's disease. Sequenced material: ileal tissue. The chain recombines TRBV5-4 with TRBJ2-2; 10 nucleotides line up with TRBD2. The chain's CDR3 is CASSLESGGAWELFF. CDR3 nucleotides: TGTGCCAGCAGCTTGGAAAGCGGGGGGGCCTGGGAGCTGTTTTTT.